What follows are 29 T cell receptor beta chains derived from one specimen sequenced in a study of post-analysis software for immune sequencing data. Overall study findings and caveats: Controls showed lower frequencies than patients for a few TRBV segments, and TRBV5-6, TRBV5-1 and TRBV20-1 were among these.

TCR beta cDNA libraries included unique molecular identifiers. One entry per CDR3 protein, called by TCRdb with MiXCR from the PCR reads. The sample yields roughly 870,000 distinct CDR3 sequences, 53% seen once. Antigens of these TCRs are unknown. The sequencing sample was made of blood. All receptors come from a girl aged 10 to 17 with multiple sclerosis.

The chain joins TRBV7-9 to TRBJ2-3; 7 bases align to TRBD2. Per germline, CDR1 SEHNR and CDR2 FQNEAQ (reference sequence). The CDR3 has 16 amino acids. Trimming at V came to 6 bases and at J to 3 bases, leaving 12 bases not matched to a gene. CDR3 in DNA: TGTGCCAGCAGTCTCTTTCTTTGGCGGGAGACAGATACGCAGTATTTT. Its translation: CASSLFLWRETDTQYF. Filled out from reference TRBV7-9 and TRBJ2-3, the complete variable domain reads DTGVSQNPRHKITKRGQNVTFRCDPISEHNRLYWYRQTLGQGPEFLTYFQNEAQLEKSRLLSDRFSAERPKGSFSTLEIQRTEQGDSAMYLCASSLFLWRETDTQYFGPGTRLTVL.

This clonotype was counted only a few times. The genes are TRBV6-4 and TRBJ2-5; the D is unclear. The CDR3 runs 15 residues. Germline V gene data show CDR1 as MRHNA and CDR2 as SNTAGT. V was cut by 11 bases and J by 0 bases, with 19 bases left in between. The CDR3 DNA is TGTGCCGGCCCCTGTAGGACCCCGTACCAAGAGACCCAGTACTTC. As protein: CAGPCRTPYQETQYF.

This clonotype appeared a few times. V usage is TRBV6-5 and J usage is TRBJ2-7; the D call may be TRBD1 or TRBD2 (7 bases each). The V end was cut by 7 bases, the J end by 6 bases, with 25 bases between. The germline gives CDR1 MNHEY, CDR2 SVGAGI. CDR3 length: 16 amino acids. In DNA form, the CDR3 reads TGTGCCAGCACGCCCAGGGGGGGCGCAGGGAAGAGCGAGCAGTACTTC. It specifies CASTPRGGAGKSEQYF.

V usage is TRBV7-2 and J usage is TRBJ2-3; TRBD2 agrees at 13 bases. CDR1 SGHTA and CDR2 FQGNSA come from the germline V gene. J was trimmed by 5 bases and V by 3 bases; bases with no gene match: 2. The length of the CDR3 is 15 residues. In nucleotides, the CDR3 is TGTGCCAGCAGCTTCCGACTAGCGGGGGGAGATACGCAGTATTTT. It is translated as CASSFRLAGGDTQYF. Complete variable domain (other parts from reference TRBV7-2 and TRBJ2-3): GAGVSQSPSNKVTEKGKDVELRCDPISGHTALYWYRQSLGQGLEFLIYFQGNSAPDKSGLPSDRFSAERTGGSVSTLTIQRTQQEDSAVYLCASSFRLAGGDTQYFGPGTRLTVL.

A few counts support this clonotype. The CDR3 sequence: CRSEGNSNQPQHF. The CDR3 region has the DNA TGCAGATCTGAGGGGAATAGCAATCAGCCCCAGCATTTT. This chain joins TRBV29-1 and TRBJ1-5, with D maybe TRBD1 (5 bases). Germline V gene lookup returns CDR1 SQVTM and CDR2 ANQGSEA. This CDR3 region has 13 residues.

Worth noting for this clonotype: A junction boundary mismatches the germline segment, possibly from a read error. This CDR3 is CVSPLYEQYF. In DNA form, the CDR3 reads TGTGTCAGCCCATTATACGAGCAGTACTTC. The chain combines TRBV3-1 with TRBJ2-7; D remains unclear. Germline V CDR1 and CDR2: LGHDT, YNNKEL (reference sequence). CDR3 length: 10 residues.

A few counts support this clonotype. The junction departs from the called germline gene at one end, perhaps through a read error. The chain links TRBV5-1 to TRBJ1-1, with no clear D. The germline gives CDR1 SGHRS, CDR2 YFSETQ. This CDR3 comprises 12 residues. CDR3 residues: CASSPPNTEAFF. The CDR3 nucleotides are TGTGCCAGCAGCCCACCGAACACTGAAGCTTTCTTT.

J is TRBJ1-1 and V is TRBV29-1; a possible D gene is TRBD1 (5 bases). The V end lost 5 bases, the J end lost 4 bases, and 17 bases lay between the germline ends. CDR3 length: 14 amino acids. Germline CDR1 reads SQVTM; CDR2 reads ANQGSEA. This CDR3 is CSVTPIQGPTEAFF. For the CDR3, the DNA is TGCAGCGTTACGCCCATCCAGGGCCCCACTGAAGCTTTCTTT.

This clonotype was detected a few times. The chain joins TRBV7-8 to TRBJ2-7, with a possible D match to TRBD1 (5 bases). CDR3 length equals 16 residues. V was shortened by 2 bases and J by 1 base, with 15 bases between the two germline ends. The germline V gene encodes CDR1 SGHVS and CDR2 FQNEAQ. This CDR3 reads CASSLMTELPSYEQYF. The CDR3 DNA follows: TGTGCCAGCAGCTTAATGACAGAACTACCTTCCTACGAGCAGTACTTC.

This clonotype occurred many times. The CDR3 loop is CSARYPGTSYEQYF. CDR3 sequence (DNA): TGCAGTGCTAGGTACCCGGGGACCTCCTACGAGCAGTACTTC. V is TRBV20-1 and J is TRBJ2-7; possibly TRBD1 or TRBD2 for D (5 bases each). This CDR3 spans 14 amino acids. Germline V gives CDR1 DFQATT, CDR2 SNEGSKA (reference sequence). Trimming shortened V by 3 bases and J by 0 bases, and 12 bases separated the two germline ends.

The chain is built from TRBV24-1 and TRBJ2-1; the D gene is possibly TRBD1 (6 bases). Trimming took 9 bases from V and 5 from J, leaving 13 bases between them. The germline V gene has CDR1 KGHDR and CDR2 SFDVKD. The CDR3 is made up of 13 amino acids. The CDR3 reads CATSGQNDNEQFF. The DNA for the CDR3 is TGTGCCACCTCGGGACAAAACGACAATGAGCAGTTCTTC.

This clonotype was counted only a few times. This chain uses TRBV4-1 with TRBJ1-5; no reliable D call. The germline V gene has CDR1 MGHRA and CDR2 YSYEKL. V shed 1 base and J shed 5 bases, with 12 bases lying between them. This CDR3 contains 15 residues. Written as DNA, the CDR3 is TGCGCCAGCAGCCAAGTGTTGGCAGGTGATCAGCCCCAGCATTTT. It yields the protein CASSQVLAGDQPQHF.

The genes are TRBV5-1 and TRBJ2-7; a weak D match, TRBD1 (6 bases). The CDR3 spans 13 residues. V was cut by 5 bases and J by 3 bases, with 12 bases left in between. The V gene's germline CDR1 is SGHRS and CDR2 YFSETQ. The DNA of the CDR3 is TGCGCCAGCAGTATGAGGGGGATCTACGAGCAGTACTTC. It translates to CASSMRGIYEQYF.

This clonotype was seen a handful of times. The V and J genes are TRBV29-1 and TRBJ2-1, with TRBD2 as a possible D gene (6 bases). This CDR3 has 13 residues. Trimming left V 8 bases short and J 5 bases short, with 16 bases between. Germline CDR1 and CDR2: SQVTM and ANQGSEA. The CDR3 DNA is TGCAGCTCTTGGGGACTTAAGAACAATGAGCAGTTCTTC. Its protein is CSSWGLKNNEQFF.

This clonotype has more than one count but fewer than ten. V usage is TRBV20-1 and J usage is TRBJ1-1, with D unresolved. The germline CDR1 and CDR2 sequences are DFQATT and SNEGSKA (reference sequence). The CDR3 covers 12 residues. V lost 6 bases and J lost 4, with 12 bases in between. CDR3 loop: CSAKVDVTEAFF. The CDR3 DNA reads TGCAGTGCCAAAGTAGACGTCACTGAAGCTTTCTTT.

This clonotype was observed a few times. The chain carries TRBV27 and TRBJ2-5, with D tentatively TRBD1 (6 bases). Trimming took off 4 bases at V and 5 bases at J, with 14 bases between the two ends. CDR3 size: 14 residues. Germline CDR1 and CDR2: MNHEY and SMNVEV (reference sequence). The CDR3 sequence is CASSSQQGWETQYF. CDR3 nucleotides: TGTGCCAGCAGTTCCCAACAGGGATGGGAGACCCAGTACTTC.

V usage is TRBV5-1 and J usage is TRBJ2-3, with D perhaps assigned TRBD1 or TRBD2 (5 bases each). This CDR3 is built from 16 residues. The ends were cut back, 4 bases at V and 4 bases at J, with 19 bases in the middle. Germline CDR1 is SGHRS and CDR2 is YFSETQ. As DNA, the CDR3 is TGCGCCAGCAGCCCGACCTCAGCAGGGACGTCAGATACGCAGTATTTT. This codes for CASSPTSAGTSDTQYF.

The V and J genes are TRBV7-9 and TRBJ2-5, with 12 bases lining up with TRBD2. The germline V gene encodes CDR1 SEHNR and CDR2 FQNEAQ (reference sequence). Trimming at V came to 4 bases and at J to 5 bases, leaving 2 bases not matched to a gene. This CDR3 is built from 14 residues. The CDR3 here is CASSSGTSGETQYF. CDR3 DNA sequence: TGTGCCAGCAGCTCGGGGACTAGCGGGGAGACCCAGTACTTC. Based on the CDR3 plus reference TRBV7-9 and TRBJ2-5, the full variable domain is DTGVSQNPRHKITKRGQNVTFRCDPISEHNRLYWYRQTLGQGPEFLTYFQNEAQLEKSRLLSDRFSAERPKGSFSTLEIQRTEQGDSAMYLCASSSGTSGETQYFGPGTRLLVL.

This clonotype was found a few times. This CDR3 fails to terminate in the conserved phenylalanine or tryptophan, so it likely reflects a read error. This chain joins TRBV29-1 and TRBJ1-5, with 11 nucleotides matching TRBD1. The CDR3 is 14 residues long. Germline V lookup: CDR1 SQVTM, CDR2 ANQGSEA. J was trimmed by 6 bases and V by 6 bases; bases with no gene match: 7. The chain's CDR3 is CSVGTGGEGQPQHV. The CDR3 DNA reads as TGCAGCGTGGGGACAGGGGGAGAAGGTCAGCCCCAGCATGTT.

This clonotype was seen a handful of times. The gene calls are TRBV12-5 and TRBJ1-2; D uncertain. Germline assignment: CDR1 LGHNT and CDR2 FRNRAP. Trimming shortened V by 2 bases and J by 10 bases, and 14 bases separated the two germline ends. The CDR3 totals 13 residues. CDR3 loop: CASGLTAPGDYTF. CDR3 DNA sequence: TGTGCTAGTGGTTTGACCGCTCCCGGTGACTACACCTTC.

The chain has TRBV5-1 and TRBJ2-1, with 7 bases fitting TRBD1. From germline, CDR1 is SGHRS and CDR2 YFSETQ. This CDR3 contains 17 residues. V was pared by 4 bases and J by 8 bases, with 18 bases of the junction left unmatched. The CDR3 nucleotides are TGCGCCAGCAGCAATGACAGGGAGTTAGTAAGATCCGATGAGCAGTTCTTC. It specifies CASSNDRELVRSDEQFF. Looking up the rest from reference TRBV5-1 and TRBJ2-1 gives the full variable domain: KAGVTQTPRYLIKTRGQQVTLSCSPISGHRSVSWYQQTPGQGLQFLFEYFSETQRNKGNFPGRFSGRQFSNSRSEMNVSTLELGDSALYLCASSNDRELVRSDEQFFGPGTRLTVL.

The chain has TRBV5-6 and TRBJ2-4; D is perhaps TRBD1 or TRBD2 (5 bases each). Gene TRBJ2-7 matches the end of the DNA better, so the J call may be wrong. The CDR3 sequence is 16 residues long. The germline V gene encodes CDR1 SGHDT and CDR2 YYEEEE. The CDR3 reads CASSLSPGTGVYEQYF. In nucleotides, the CDR3 is TGTGCCAGCAGCTTGTCCCCAGGGACCGGGGTCTACGAGCAGTACTTC.

This clonotype showed up just a few times. The chain is built from TRBV6-5 and TRBJ1-2; no clear D gene. V was cut by 0 bases and J by 2 bases, with 10 bases left in between. This CDR3 spans 15 amino acids. Germline assignment: CDR1 MNHEY and CDR2 SVGAGI. DNA for the CDR3: TGTGCCAGCAGTTACTCTCACCTGAACAACTATGGCTACACCTTC. Translation: CASSYSHLNNYGYTF.

V and J are TRBV7-9 and TRBJ2-5, with D possibly being TRBD2 (6 bases). The DNA end lines up better with TRBJ2-7; the J call may be wrong. CDR3 size: 14 residues. Germline CDR1 reads SEHNR; CDR2 reads FQNEAQ (reference sequence). Here the CDR3 DNA reads TGTGCCAGCACCGCGGAGGGTTCAGGCTACGAGCAGTACTTC. Translated, it gives CASTAEGSGYEQYF.

This clonotype has a handful of counts. The rearrangement links TRBV20-1 to TRBJ2-1; 8 bases are shared with TRBD1. Germline assignment: CDR1 DFQATT and CDR2 SNEGSKA (reference sequence). With 5 bases clipped from V and 6 bases from J, the junction kept 9 bases outside the gene matches. The CDR3 sequence is 14 residues long. The CDR3 spells CSAYTGGSSNEQFF. The CDR3 region has the DNA TGCAGTGCTTATACAGGGGGTAGTAGCAATGAGCAGTTCTTC.

V usage is TRBV18 and J usage is TRBJ2-3; D is possibly TRBD1 (6 bases). The V gene's germline CDR1 is KGHSH and CDR2 LQKENI. V gave up 1 base and J gave up 1 base, with 6 bases separating them. The length of the CDR3 is 14 residues. CDR3 bases: TGTGCCAGCTCACCACACAGGGGCACAGATACGCAGTATTTT. Its protein product is CASSPHRGTDTQYF.

The table lists this clonotype with a few counts. This chain connects TRBV5-4 to TRBJ2-3; TRBD1 agrees at 7 bases. The J segment lost 4 bases and the V segment lost 4 bases, leaving 3 bases of the junction unmatched. The V gene's germline CDR1 is SGHNT and CDR2 YYREEE (reference sequence). This CDR3 has 13 amino acids. The CDR3 here is CASSPQGADTQYF. The CDR3 bases are TGTGCCAGCAGCCCCCAGGGGGCAGATACGCAGTATTTT.

This clonotype was detected a few times. The gene calls are TRBV12-3 or TRBV12-4 and TRBJ2-5; weak D call: TRBD1 (6 bases). CDR3 length: 14 residues. Trimming stripped 5 bases from V and 5 bases from J, with 15 bases between. CDR3 nucleotide sequence: TGTGCCAGCAGTACCGGGACACAGAGGGAGACCCAGTACTTC. This sequence encodes CASSTGTQRETQYF.

This chain connects TRBV7-9 to TRBJ2-5; tentatively, D is TRBD1 (5 bases). V lost 1 base, J lost 5 bases, and 11 bases lay in between. The V gene's germline CDR1 is SEHNR and CDR2 FQNEAQ (reference sequence). This CDR3 is built from 14 residues. CDR3: CASSLGGRVETQYF. The CDR3 nucleotides are TGTGCCAGCAGCTTAGGCGGCAGGGTGGAGACCCAGTACTTC.